Below, one T cell receptor (beta chain) is given with its context. What antigen it recognizes has not been identified. No base-level quality is on record; no much larger clone is a single base apart. These data originate in a study of shared clonotypes between healthy human individuals (TCRdb year 2020). About the full investigation: Two women and three men aged 18 to 49 years were included in the cohort. The study deeply sequenced blood TCR repertoires of five healthy adults to estimate repertoire size and the extent of clonotype sharing between individuals. Per donor, three plates each were used for CD4 naive and CD4 memory, two for CD8 naive, and one for CD8 memory. Between about 0.9 and 10 billion PBMCs per donor were obtained by leukapheresis. Different laboratories and diverse techniques were used to prepare libraries and sequence TCR repertoires, to increase sequencing depth and limit assay-specific biases. Overall study outcomes, separate from this receptor: Compared with non-shared clonotypes, clonotypes shared by all four sorted-subset donors had higher generation probabilities. Sampling was restricted to blood, and TCR repertoires in tissues likely differ from the TCR repertoires found in blood. Larger estimated clonotype richness was generally found for naive subsets than for memory subsets. Even with the large sequencing depth, rarefaction of the sorted-subset datasets indicated that sequencing was incomplete. Based on pairwise subsampling, the degree of clonotype sharing among donors was expected to be affected by sequencing depth. Around 5% of naive CD4, approximately 3.7% of naive CD8, around 2.3% of memory CD4, and approximately 0.39% of memory CD8 clonotypes were shared across several donors. The genetic and exposure-history diversity represented was limited by the small number of donors.

CDR1 and CDR2 were assigned from the germline V gene as MGHRA and YSYEKL. The CDR3 runs 17 residues from the cysteine to the phenylalanine. Only CDR3 DNA is held: 51 bases, read in frame from base 1. The junction shows trimming of 4 bases on V and 0 bases on J, and the gene matches do not reach 10 bases of it. The donors were healthy, HIV-negative adults with no recently reported acute infections or vaccinations. Only Caucasian adults living in Nashville, Tennessee, USA were represented among the donors. Magnetic negative selection was used to enrich CD4+ T cells, after which naive cells were positively selected on CD45RA and the negative fraction became the memory subset. Blood was obtained by leukapheresis, after which PBMCs were separated by Ficoll-Histopaque density gradient centrifugation and cryopreserved in liquid nitrogen vapor phase. Analytical flow cytometry was used to check the purity and quantity of every magnetically sorted T cell population. Genomic DNA was isolated from every sorted fraction and measured by UV absorbance on a Nanodrop 2000c.

Using the deep immunoSEQ assay, TCR CDR3 regions were amplified from genomic DNA by multiplex PCR. For each cell subset, the extracted genomic DNA was distributed evenly across all wells of several immunoSEQ 96-well plates, and each plate served as one replicate. For sorted subsets, each replicate PCR was loaded with roughly 190 ng genomic DNA, equivalent to some 31,000 T cell genomes. Purified libraries were quantified with a Qubit 3.0 fluorometer, sized on a Bioanalyzer 2100, and re-quantified with the KAPA Library Quantification kit. A separate single-read 150-cycle Illumina NextSeq 550 flow cell was used to sequence each immunoSEQ 96-well plate. In the original analysis: Because the immunoSEQ output held only junctional sequences and lacked quality scores, the filtering could not match the filtering applied to full-length reads. To assign V/J genes and CDR3, sequences were annotated against IMGT germline references using PyIR, a Python wrapper for IgBLAST v1.9. Reads with weak V/J assignments (E-value above 1e-6), missing CDR3, stop codons, out-of-frame junctions, or ambiguous translated residues were removed. V3J clonotypes were defined as sequences sharing an identical inferred V gene, J gene, and CDR3 amino acid sequence. Percentage overlap between repertoires was calculated by dividing the number of shared unique clonotypes by the size of the smaller repertoire. Richness of each repertoire was evaluated using RTK rarefaction, the Chao1 estimator, and Recon v2.1 estimates of unobserved clonotypes. For all TCRbeta clonotypes obtained by the gDNA method from several donors, generation probabilities were computed with OLGA. The clones in this table, taken by TCRdb from immuneACCESS, are in-frame only. Not every clone is retained; where verified, under half of the shortfall comes from an unresolved V gene, and the cause of the rest is unknown. The V and J calls and the clone size are those of that table, but D and trimming were determined from the DNA. A total of roughly 2.5 million clones appear in this sample, about 92% of them only once. 0.14% of the sample is held by the ten biggest clonotypes.

This receptor was taken from a young man in good health. The V and J genes are TRBV4-1 and TRBJ2-3, with 7 bases in between that match TRBD2. Sequenced sample: naive CD4+ T cells sorted from blood. Interpreted using the paper, the cell subset or site label stands for: CD45RA+ positively selected. The sequenced DNA is TGCGCCAGCAGCCCCGAACTAGCTAGCGGCAGCACAGATACGCAGTATTTT. It codes for CASSPELASGSTDTQYF.